Described below is a single T cell receptor beta chain sequence and its context. Its target is unknown. V lost 0 bases to trimming and J lost 1 base, with 8 bases between them. The CDR3 extends over 15 amino acids. CDR1 SGHDT and CDR2 YYEEEE come from the germline V gene. Some clones are missing from TCRdb's copy, which holds only in-frame ones; the method was immunoSEQ multiplex PCR. Among under 65,000 clones, roughly 90% were seen once, and the ten largest hold 7.5% to 9.5%. This entry is derived from a study of cytomegalovirus exposure and HLA in healthy donors. Across the study: The approximately 120 validation repertoires were produced on the same platform as the 550 to 750 repertoires of the first cohort. This was reported in a later analysis.

The study's findings and limits: The classifier reportedly diagnosed cytomegalovirus status with high sensitivity and specificity.

Sequencing was done on a sample of PBMCs. The J gene is TRBJ1-5, the V gene TRBV5-6; a possible D gene is TRBD1 (6 bases). This clonotype was sampled from a woman between 18 and 29 years old in good health and CMV-seropositive. CDR3 in DNA: TGTGCCAGCAGCTTGGGTACAGGGAGCAATCAGCCCCAGCATTTT. Its translation is CASSLGTGSNQPQHF.